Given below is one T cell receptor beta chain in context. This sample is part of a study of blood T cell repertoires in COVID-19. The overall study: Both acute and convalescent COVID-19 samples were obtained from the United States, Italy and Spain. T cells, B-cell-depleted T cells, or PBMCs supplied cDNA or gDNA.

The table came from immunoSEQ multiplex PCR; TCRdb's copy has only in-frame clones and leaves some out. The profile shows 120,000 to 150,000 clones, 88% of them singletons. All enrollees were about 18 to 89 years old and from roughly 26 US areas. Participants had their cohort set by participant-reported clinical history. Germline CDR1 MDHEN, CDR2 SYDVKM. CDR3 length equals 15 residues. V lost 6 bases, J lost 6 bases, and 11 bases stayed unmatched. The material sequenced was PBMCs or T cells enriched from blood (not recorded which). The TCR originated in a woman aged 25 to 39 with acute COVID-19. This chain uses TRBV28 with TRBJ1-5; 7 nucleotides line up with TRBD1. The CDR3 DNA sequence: TGTGCCAGCAGAATCTTACAGGGGTACGGTCAGCCCCAGCATTTT. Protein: CASRILQGYGQPQHF.